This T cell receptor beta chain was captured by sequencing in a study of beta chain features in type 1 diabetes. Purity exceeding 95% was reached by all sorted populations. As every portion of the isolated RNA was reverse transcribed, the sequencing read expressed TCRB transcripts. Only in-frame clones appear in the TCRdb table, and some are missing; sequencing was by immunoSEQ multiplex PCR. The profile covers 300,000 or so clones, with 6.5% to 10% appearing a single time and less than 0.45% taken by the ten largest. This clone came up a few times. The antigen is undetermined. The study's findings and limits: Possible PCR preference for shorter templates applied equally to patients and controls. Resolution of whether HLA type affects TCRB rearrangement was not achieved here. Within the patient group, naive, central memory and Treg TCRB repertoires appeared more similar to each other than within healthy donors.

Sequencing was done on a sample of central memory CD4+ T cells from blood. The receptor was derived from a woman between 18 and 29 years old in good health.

The CDR3 sequence is CASSLGAGGPRETQYF. In DNA form, the CDR3 reads TGTGCCAGCAGCTTAGGCGCAGGGGGGCCCAGAGAGACCCAGTACTTC. The rearrangement links TRBV7-2 to TRBJ2-5, with D possibly matching TRBD1 (7 bases). Trimming removed 1 base from V and 4 bases from J, with 16 bases in between. CDR1 and CDR2 from the germline V gene are SGHTA and FQGNSA. This CDR3 spans 16 amino acids.